This T cell receptor (beta chain) was retrieved from a study of CD8 T cells in Susac syndrome. Random hexamers primed reverse transcription of about 0.5 to 1 ug RNA. TCR beta CDR3 was amplified by immunoSEQ multiplex PCR. This amplification extended across 54 Vbeta and 13 Jbeta segments. One entry per CDR3 protein, called by TCRdb with MiXCR from the immunoSEQ multiplex PCR reads. The table shows 70,000 to 100,000 distinct CDR3 sequences, with roughly 96% occurring only once. CD8+ and CD4+ T cells circulating in blood were sequenced for TCR beta. The sequence derives from a human donor with Susac syndrome. The specimen was CD8+ T cells from PBMCs.

The CDR3 is CASRFSRTGDNEQFF. The CDR3 DNA sequence: TGTGCCAGCAGGTTCTCCCGGACAGGGGACAATGAGCAGTTCTTC. This chain connects TRBV6-5 to TRBJ2-1; TRBD1 matches at 9 bases. After removal of 6 bases from V and 5 bases from J, the junction contained 8 bases not matched to a gene. The V gene's germline CDR1 is MNHEY and CDR2 SVGAGI. This CDR3 contains 15 residues.